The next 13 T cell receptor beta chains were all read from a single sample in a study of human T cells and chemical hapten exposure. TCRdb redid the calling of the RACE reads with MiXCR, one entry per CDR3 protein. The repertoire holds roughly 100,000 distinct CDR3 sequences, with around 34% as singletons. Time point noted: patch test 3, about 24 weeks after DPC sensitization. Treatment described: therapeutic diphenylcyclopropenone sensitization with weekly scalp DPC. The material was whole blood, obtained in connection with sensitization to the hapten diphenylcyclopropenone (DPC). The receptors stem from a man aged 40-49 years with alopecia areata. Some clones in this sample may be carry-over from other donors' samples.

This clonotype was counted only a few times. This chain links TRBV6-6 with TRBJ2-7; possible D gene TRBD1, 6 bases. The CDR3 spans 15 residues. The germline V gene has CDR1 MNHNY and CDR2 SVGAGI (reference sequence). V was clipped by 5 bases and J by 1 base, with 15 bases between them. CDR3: CASSEGTRRSYEQYV. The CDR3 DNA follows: TGTGCCAGCAGTGAAGGGACACGACGTTCCTACGAGCAGTACGTC.

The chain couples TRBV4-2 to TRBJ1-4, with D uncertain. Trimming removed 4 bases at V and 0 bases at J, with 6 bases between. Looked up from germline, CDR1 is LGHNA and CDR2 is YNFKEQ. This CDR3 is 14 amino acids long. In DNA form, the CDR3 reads TGTGCCAGCAGCCTTCAGTCAACTAATGAAAAACTGTTTTTT. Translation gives CASSLQSTNEKLFF.

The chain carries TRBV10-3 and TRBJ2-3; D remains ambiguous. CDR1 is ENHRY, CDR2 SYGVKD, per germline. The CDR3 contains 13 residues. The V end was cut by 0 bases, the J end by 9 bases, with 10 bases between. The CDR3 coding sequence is TGTGCCATCAGTGAGTCCGGCGGCCGCACGCAGTATTTT. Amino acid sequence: CAISESGGRTQYF.

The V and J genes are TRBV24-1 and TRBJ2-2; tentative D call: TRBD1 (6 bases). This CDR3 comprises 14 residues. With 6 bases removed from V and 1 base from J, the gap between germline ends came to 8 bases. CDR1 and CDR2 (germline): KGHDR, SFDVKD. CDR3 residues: CATSLDRNTGELFF. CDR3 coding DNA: TGTGCCACCAGTCTGGACAGGAACACCGGGGAGCTGTTTTTT.

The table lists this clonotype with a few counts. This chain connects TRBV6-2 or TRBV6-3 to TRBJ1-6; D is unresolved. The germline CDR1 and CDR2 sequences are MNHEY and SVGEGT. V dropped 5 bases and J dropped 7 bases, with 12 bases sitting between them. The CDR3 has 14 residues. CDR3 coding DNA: TGTGCCAGCAGTAACAGCGTTGGGAATTCACCCCTCCACTTT. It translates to CASSNSVGNSPLHF.

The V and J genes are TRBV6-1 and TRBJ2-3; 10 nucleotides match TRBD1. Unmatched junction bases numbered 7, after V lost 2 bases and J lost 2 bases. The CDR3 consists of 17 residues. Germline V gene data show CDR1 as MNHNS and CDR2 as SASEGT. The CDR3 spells CASSELRTGGYTDTQYF. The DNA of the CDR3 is TGTGCCAGCAGTGAATTACGGACAGGGGGTTACACAGATACGCAGTATTTT.

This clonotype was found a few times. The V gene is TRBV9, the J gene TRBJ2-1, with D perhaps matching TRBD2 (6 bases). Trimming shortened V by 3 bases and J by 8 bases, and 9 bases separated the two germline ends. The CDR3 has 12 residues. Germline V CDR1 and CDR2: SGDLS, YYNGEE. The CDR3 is CASSAVADEQFF. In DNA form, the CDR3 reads TGTGCCAGCAGCGCAGTAGCGGATGAGCAGTTCTTC. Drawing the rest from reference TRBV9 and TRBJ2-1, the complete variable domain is DSGVTQTPKHLITATGQRVTLRCSPRSGDLSVYWYQQSLDQGLQFLIQYYNGEERAKGNILERFSAQQFPDLHSELNLSSLELGDSALYFCASSAVADEQFFGPGTRLTVL.

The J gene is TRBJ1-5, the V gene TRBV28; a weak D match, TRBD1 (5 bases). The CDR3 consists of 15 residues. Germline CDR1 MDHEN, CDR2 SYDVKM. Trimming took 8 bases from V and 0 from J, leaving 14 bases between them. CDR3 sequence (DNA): TGTGCCAGCGGGACTGCACAGCCTAGCAATCAGCCCCAGCATTTT. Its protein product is CASGTAQPSNQPQHF.

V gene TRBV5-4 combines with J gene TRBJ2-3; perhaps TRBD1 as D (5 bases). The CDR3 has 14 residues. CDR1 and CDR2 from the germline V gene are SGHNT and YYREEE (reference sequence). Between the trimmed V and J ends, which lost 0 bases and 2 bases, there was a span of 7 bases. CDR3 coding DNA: TGTGCCAGCAGCTTGGTAGGGGCCACAGATACGCAGTATTTT. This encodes CASSLVGATDTQYF.

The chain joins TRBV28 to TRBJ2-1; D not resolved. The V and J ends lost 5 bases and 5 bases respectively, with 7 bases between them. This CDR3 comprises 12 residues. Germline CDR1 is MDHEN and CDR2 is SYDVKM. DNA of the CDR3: TGTGCCAGCAGTGTTGCCAACAATGAGCAGTTCTTC. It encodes CASSVANNEQFF.

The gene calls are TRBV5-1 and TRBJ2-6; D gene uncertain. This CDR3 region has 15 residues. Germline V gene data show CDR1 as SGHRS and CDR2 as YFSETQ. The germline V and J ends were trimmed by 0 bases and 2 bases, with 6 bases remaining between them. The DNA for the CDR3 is TGCGCCAGCAGCTTGGGTGTAGCTGGGGCCAACGTCCTGACTTTC. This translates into CASSLGVAGANVLTF.

The CDR3 region has the DNA TGTGCCAGCAGCTCTCCAGACAGGGGACCCTACAATGAGCAGTTCTTC. It is translated as CASSSPDRGPYNEQFF. V usage is TRBV5-4 and J usage is TRBJ2-1, with 8 bases fitting TRBD1. Germline lookup yields CDR1 SGHNT and CDR2 YYREEE (reference sequence). This CDR3 is 16 amino acids long. Trimming cost V 3 bases and J 2 bases; bases outside gene matches: 7.

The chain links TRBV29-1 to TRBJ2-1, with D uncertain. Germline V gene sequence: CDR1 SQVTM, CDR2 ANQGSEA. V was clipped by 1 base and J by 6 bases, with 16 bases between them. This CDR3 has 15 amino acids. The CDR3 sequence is CSVEVSLRNINEQFF. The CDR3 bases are TGCAGCGTTGAAGTCTCCCTGAGAAATATCAATGAGCAGTTCTTC.